Below are 8 T cell receptor beta chains sequenced from a single sample in a study of long-term antiretroviral therapy in people with HIV. The libraries were made with immunoSEQ v3.0 at survey level. The table came from immunoSEQ multiplex PCR; TCRdb's copy has only in-frame clones and leaves some out. The sample yields roughly 40,000 clones, 85% seen once. The sequencing here drew on unsorted PBMCs, taken 3.1 years after starting antiretroviral therapy. Receptors were obtained from a woman in her 50s with HIV.

The rearrangement uses TRBV19 and TRBJ1-3, with no clear D. The V end lost 2 bases, the J end lost 5 bases, and 10 bases lay between the germline ends. The CDR3 length is 14 residues. Germline assignment: CDR1 LNHDA and CDR2 SQIVND (reference sequence). The CDR3 bases are TGTGCCAGTAGTATACTGGGCGGCCGAAACACCATATATTTT. It encodes CASSILGGRNTIYF.

The chain joins TRBV5-8 to TRBJ2-7; the D gene is possibly TRBD2 (6 bases). The CDR3 spans 14 residues. V lost 0 bases and J lost 2, with 9 bases in between. Germline-derived CDR1 and CDR2 are SGHTS and YDEGEE. The CDR3: CASSLEAGTYEQYF. The CDR3 nucleotides are TGTGCCAGCAGCTTGGAGGCGGGAACCTACGAGCAGTACTTC. The entire variable domain, with the rest obtained from reference TRBV5-8 and TRBJ2-7, is as follows: EAGVTQSPTHLIKTRGQQATLRCSPISGHTSVYWYQQALGLGLQFLLWYDEGEERNRGNFPPRFSGRQFPNYSSELNVNALELEDSALYLCASSLEAGTYEQYFGPGTRLTVT.

This chain links TRBV14 with TRBJ2-7; D is unclear. Trimming cost V 1 base and J 1 base, with 2 bases left between them. The CDR3 length is 12 residues. Germline V gene lookup returns CDR1 SGHDN and CDR2 FVKESK. CDR3 in DNA: TGTGCCAGCAGCCAAGTTTCCTACGAGCAGTACTTC. Its protein product is CASSQVSYEQYF.

This clone was picked up a small number of times. CDR3 nucleotides: TGTGCCAGCAGCGTCAGGGCCATGAACACTGAAGCTTTCTTT. As protein: CASSVRAMNTEAFF. The V gene is TRBV7-9, the J gene TRBJ1-1; a possible D gene is TRBD1 (5 bases). Germline V gives CDR1 SEHNR, CDR2 FQNEAQ (reference sequence). Trimming cost V 5 bases and J 0 bases, with 10 bases left between them. This CDR3 is 14 amino acids long.

The chain links TRBV5-1 to TRBJ1-1; 7 bases are shared with TRBD1. CDR3 length: 13 amino acids. V shed 4 bases, J shed 5 bases, and the junction held 5 bases outside the gene matches. The germline V gene encodes CDR1 SGHRS and CDR2 YFSETQ. CDR3 loop: CASSPTGRTEAFF. CDR3 in DNA: TGCGCCAGCAGCCCGACAGGGCGGACTGAAGCTTTCTTT. Full variable domain (outside the CDR3, taken from reference TRBV5-1 and TRBJ1-1): KAGVTQTPRYLIKTRGQQVTLSCSPISGHRSVSWYQQTPGQGLQFLFEYFSETQRNKGNFPGRFSGRQFSNSRSEMNVSTLELGDSALYLCASSPTGRTEAFFGQGTRLTVV.

This chain connects TRBV6-5 to TRBJ2-3; no clear D gene. The germline V gene encodes CDR1 MNHEY and CDR2 SVGAGI. The CDR3 has 15 residues. Deletions cut 0 bases from V and 0 bases from J, with 7 bases between. The CDR3 is CASSYSRTSTDTQYF. Written as DNA, the CDR3 is TGTGCCAGCAGTTACTCGCGCACTAGCACAGATACGCAGTATTTT.

The J gene is TRBJ1-1, the V gene TRBV2; D not certain. CDR3 length: 14 residues. Germline-derived CDR1 and CDR2 are SNHLY and FYNNEI. Between the trimmed V and J ends, which lost 4 bases and 1 base, there was a span of 10 bases. This CDR3 is CASSVGRPNTEAFF. The CDR3 coding sequence is TGTGCCAGCAGTGTGGGCAGGCCGAACACTGAAGCTTTCTTT.

The chain links TRBV23-1 to TRBJ2-7; 9 nucleotides line up with TRBD1. TRBV23-1 counts as an open reading frame of uncertain function. J was trimmed by 2 bases and V by 3 bases; bases with no gene match: 5. The CDR3 is 15 amino acids. In DNA form, the CDR3 reads TGCGCCAGCAGTCAGGTCCGGGACAGGGCCTACGAGCAGTACTTC. As protein: CASSQVRDRAYEQYF.